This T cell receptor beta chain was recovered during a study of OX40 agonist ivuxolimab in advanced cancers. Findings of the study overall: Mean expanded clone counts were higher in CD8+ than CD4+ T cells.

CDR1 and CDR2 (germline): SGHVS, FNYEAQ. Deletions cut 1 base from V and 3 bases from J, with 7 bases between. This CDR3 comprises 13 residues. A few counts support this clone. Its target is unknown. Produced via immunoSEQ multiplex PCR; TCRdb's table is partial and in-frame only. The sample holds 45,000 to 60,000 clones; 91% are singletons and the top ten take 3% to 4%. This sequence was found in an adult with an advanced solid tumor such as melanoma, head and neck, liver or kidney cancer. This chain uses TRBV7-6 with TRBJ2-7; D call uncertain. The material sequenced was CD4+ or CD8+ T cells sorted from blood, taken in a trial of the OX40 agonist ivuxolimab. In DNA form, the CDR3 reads TGTGCCAGCAGCTTAGGTGGAGACTACGAGCAGTACTTC. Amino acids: CASSLGGDYEQYF.